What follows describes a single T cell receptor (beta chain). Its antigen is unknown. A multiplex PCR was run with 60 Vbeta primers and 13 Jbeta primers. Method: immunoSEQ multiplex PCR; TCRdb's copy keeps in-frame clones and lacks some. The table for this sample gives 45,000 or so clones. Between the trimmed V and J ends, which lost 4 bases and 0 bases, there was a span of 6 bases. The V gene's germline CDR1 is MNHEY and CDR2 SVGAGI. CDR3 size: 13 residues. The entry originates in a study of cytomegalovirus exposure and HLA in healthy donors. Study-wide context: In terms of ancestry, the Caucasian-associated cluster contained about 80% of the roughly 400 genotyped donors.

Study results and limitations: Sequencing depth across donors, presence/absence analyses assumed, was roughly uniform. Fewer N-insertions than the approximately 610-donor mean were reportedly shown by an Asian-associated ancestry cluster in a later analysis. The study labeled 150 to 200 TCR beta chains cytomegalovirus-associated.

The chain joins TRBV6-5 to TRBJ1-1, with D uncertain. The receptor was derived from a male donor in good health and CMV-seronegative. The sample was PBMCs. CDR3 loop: CASSWAMNTEAFF. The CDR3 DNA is TGTGCCAGCAGTTGGGCAATGAACACTGAAGCTTTCTTT.